Sequencing of this T cell receptor (beta chain) was carried out in a study of T-cell memory formation after mild COVID-19. V was cut by 6 bases and J by 4 bases, with 18 bases left in between. Looked up from germline, CDR1 is DFQATT and CDR2 is SNEGSKA (reference sequence). This CDR3 comprises 14 residues. Concerning this clonotype: Its antigen is unidentified.

General observations from the study: CD4+ bias marked clones expanding day 15 to 37, unlike balanced contracting clones.

Constant-segment primers and 5'RACE yielded cDNA libraries for TCR alpha and TCR beta, each carrying sample barcodes and UMIs. MiXCR, applied by TCRdb to the 5' RACE reads, yields one record per CDR3 protein. Counted here are 85,000 to 130,000 distinct CDR3 sequences, more than 9.5% occurring once; the ten biggest clones make up about 40%. Source material: PBMCs or a T cell subset sorted from them (not recorded which). The source is a man aged 18 to 30 who had mild COVID-19 (a few samples of this study predate the infection). Cell type and time point are not known. The rearrangement uses TRBV20-1 and TRBJ1-2, with a tentative D call TRBD1 (5 bases). The CDR3 sequence: CSAPIRRDSYGYTF. DNA for the CDR3: TGCAGTGCCCCAATCAGACGGGACTCCTATGGCTACACCTTC.